The 7 T cell receptor beta chains listed next were all sequenced from one sample in a study of shared clonotypes between healthy human individuals (dated by TCRdb to the early 2020s). CD8 naive samples were obtained by positive selection for CCR7 among CD45RO-negative cells, yielding a CD45RA+CCR7+ population from which TemRA cells were excluded. The method behind the library was the immunoSEQ multiplex PCR assay. Entries here come from immuneACCESS through TCRdb and include only in-frame sequences with V and J called. Some clones fail to appear in such tables; in the studies checked, an unresolved V gene covers under half of the shortfall, and the cause of the remainder is unknown. For this sample there are 550,000 to 750,000 clones; around 95% appear just once. 0.085% to 0.11% of the sample goes to the ten largest clones. Sequencing was carried out using naive CD8+ T cells sorted from blood. In light of the paper, this sample's cell subset or site label describes: CD45RA+CCR7+. Every receptor here comes from a woman aged 30 to 39 in good health.

This sequence joins TRBV19 and TRBJ2-7, with D maybe TRBD2 (6 bases). The CDR3 is 14 amino acids. Germline CDR1 and CDR2: LNHDA and SQIVND (reference sequence). V was shortened by 4 bases and J by 2 bases, with 12 bases between the two germline ends. The CDR3 sequence is CASSTLEGPYEQYF. The CDR3 coding sequence is TGTGCCAGTAGTACCCTGGAGGGCCCCTACGAGCAGTACTTC.

The chain links TRBV29-1 to TRBJ2-7, with 7 bases aligning to TRBD1. The CDR3 runs to 15 residues. Per germline, CDR1 SQVTM and CDR2 ANQGSEA. J lost 0 bases, V lost 3 bases, and 8 bases had no gene match. The CDR3 bases are TGCAGCGTTGAGGCCGGGACAGAGAGCTCCTACGAGCAGTACTTC. It encodes CSVEAGTESSYEQYF.

V gene TRBV9 combines with J gene TRBJ1-1; D unresolved. The CDR3 loop spans 14 amino acids. Trimming left V 0 bases short and J 0 bases short, with 6 bases between. The V gene's germline CDR1 is SGDLS and CDR2 YYNGEE. The CDR3 spells CASSVEWMNTEAFF. The CDR3 coding sequence is TGTGCCAGCAGCGTAGAATGGATGAACACTGAAGCTTTCTTT.

Concerning this clone itself: Other DNA sequences in this specimen translate into the identical CDR3. The chain links TRBV27 to TRBJ1-5; D remains unclear. Germline V lookup: CDR1 MNHEY, CDR2 SMNVEV (reference sequence). V was trimmed by 3 bases and J by 0 bases, leaving 3 bases between them. The CDR3 extends over 13 amino acids. CDR3 bases: TGTGCCAGCAGTTTCAGTAGCAATCAGCCCCAGCATTTT. It encodes CASSFSSNQPQHF.

V usage is TRBV11-2 and J usage is TRBJ2-3; TRBD2 might be the D (5 bases). This CDR3 comprises 16 residues. Looked up from germline, CDR1 is SGHAT and CDR2 is FQNNGV. V lost 4 bases and J lost 0, with 14 bases in between. This CDR3 reads CASSYEGGLSTDTQYF. CDR3 in DNA: TGTGCCAGCAGCTACGAAGGAGGACTTAGCACAGATACGCAGTATTTT.

The rearrangement joins TRBV4-1 to TRBJ1-1; D is unclear. Germline lookup yields CDR1 MGHRA and CDR2 YSYEKL. The CDR3 is 15 amino acids. Trimming cost V 1 base and J 0 bases, with 9 bases left between them. CDR3 in amino acids: CASSQGGLVNTEAFF. The CDR3 coding sequence is TGCGCCAGCAGCCAAGGGGGTTTGGTGAACACTGAAGCTTTCTTT.

The count of this clone is one. Other DNA sequences in this specimen translate into the identical CDR3. The chain combines TRBV19 with TRBJ2-2; D is unresolved. Germline assignment: CDR1 LNHDA and CDR2 SQIVND (reference sequence). With 3 bases removed from V and 3 bases from J, the gap between germline ends came to 8 bases. CDR3 size: 14 residues. The DNA of the CDR3 is TGTGCCAGTAGTATTGGTCAGCACACCGGGGAGCTGTTTTTT. Its translation: CASSIGQHTGELFF.